The source of this T cell receptor beta chain is a study of shared clonotypes between healthy human individuals. As for the study in general: Donors had three CD4 naive, three CD4 memory, two CD8 naive and one CD8 memory plate apiece. General study findings and limits: Clonotype sharing among donors likely depends on sequencing depth. A small donor pool kept down the genetic and exposure-history diversity that was represented.

The donor cohort consisted entirely of Caucasian adults residing in Nashville, Tennessee. Concerning this clone itself: Antigen: not known.

Here immunoSEQ multiplex PCR was the method, and the copy in TCRdb shows in-frame clones only, minus some. This sample has over a million clones, with roughly 74% found just once. The sequencing input was memory CD4+ T cells from PBMCs. Regarding subset: CD45RA-negative fraction. This clonotype was sampled from a man aged 18 to 29 in good health. Some clones in this sample may be carry-over from other donors' samples.

The CDR3 loop reads CASSNRGTGSYNEQFF. DNA of the CDR3: TGTGCCAGTAGTAATCGGGGGACGGGCTCCTACAATGAGCAGTTCTTC. The chain is built from TRBV19 and TRBJ2-1, with D maybe TRBD2 (6 bases). There are 16 residues in the CDR3. Between the trimmed V and J ends, which lost 4 bases and 0 bases, there was a span of 13 bases. Germline V gives CDR1 LNHDA, CDR2 SQIVND (reference sequence).